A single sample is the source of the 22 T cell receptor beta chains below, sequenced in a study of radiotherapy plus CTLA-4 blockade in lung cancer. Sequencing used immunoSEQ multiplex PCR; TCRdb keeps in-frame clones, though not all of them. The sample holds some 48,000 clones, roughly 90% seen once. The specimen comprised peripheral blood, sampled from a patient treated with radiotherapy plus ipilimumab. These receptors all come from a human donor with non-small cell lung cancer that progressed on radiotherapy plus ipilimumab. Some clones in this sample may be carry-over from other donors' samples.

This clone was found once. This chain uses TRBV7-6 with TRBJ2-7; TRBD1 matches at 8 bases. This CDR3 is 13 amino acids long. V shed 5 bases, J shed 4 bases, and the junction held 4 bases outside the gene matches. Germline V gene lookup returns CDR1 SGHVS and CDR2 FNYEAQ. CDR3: CASSPRQGYEQYF. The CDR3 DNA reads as TGTGCCAGCAGCCCGCGACAGGGGTACGAGCAGTACTTC. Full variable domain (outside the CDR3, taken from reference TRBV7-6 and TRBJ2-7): GAGVSQSPRYKVTKRGQDVALRCDPISGHVSLYWYRQALGQGPEFLTYFNYEAQQDKSGLPNDRFSAERPEGSISTLTIQRTEQRDSAMYRCASSPRQGYEQYFGPGTRLTVT.

CDR3 amino acids: CASSSGLRETEAFF. In DNA form, the CDR3 reads TGTGCCAGCAGCTCGGGACTTCGAGAGACTGAAGCTTTCTTT. The genes are TRBV6-5 and TRBJ1-1; possible D gene TRBD1, 5 bases. This CDR3 is 14 amino acids long. The germline CDR1 and CDR2 sequences are MNHEY and SVGAGI. V was shortened by 6 bases and J by 5 bases, with 16 bases between the two germline ends.

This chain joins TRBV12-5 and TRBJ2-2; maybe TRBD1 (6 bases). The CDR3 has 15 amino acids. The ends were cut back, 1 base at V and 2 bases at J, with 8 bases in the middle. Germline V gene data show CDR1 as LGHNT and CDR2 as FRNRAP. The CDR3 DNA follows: TGTGCTAGTGGTTTGGGGACAGTCAACACCGGGGAGCTGTTTTTT. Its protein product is CASGLGTVNTGELFF. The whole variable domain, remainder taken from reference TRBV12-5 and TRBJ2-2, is DARVTQTPRHKVTEMGQEVTMRCQPILGHNTVFWYRQTMMQGLELLAYFRNRAPLDDSGMPKDRFSAEMPDATLATLKIQPSEPRDSAVYFCASGLGTVNTGELFFGEGSRLTVL.

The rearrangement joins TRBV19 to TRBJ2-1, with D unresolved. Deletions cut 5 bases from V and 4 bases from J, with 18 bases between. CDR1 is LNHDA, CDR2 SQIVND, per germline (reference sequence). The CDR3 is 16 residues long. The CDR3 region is CASSLTHINGYNEQFF. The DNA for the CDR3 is TGTGCCAGTAGTCTCACCCACATTAACGGGTACAATGAGCAGTTCTTC.

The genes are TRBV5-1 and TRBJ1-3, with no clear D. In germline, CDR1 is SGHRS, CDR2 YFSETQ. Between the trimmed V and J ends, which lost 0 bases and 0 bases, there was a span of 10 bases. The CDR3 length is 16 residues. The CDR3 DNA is TGCGCCAGCAGCTTGGATGGGCTGACCTCTGGAAACACCATATATTTT. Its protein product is CASSLDGLTSGNTIYF.

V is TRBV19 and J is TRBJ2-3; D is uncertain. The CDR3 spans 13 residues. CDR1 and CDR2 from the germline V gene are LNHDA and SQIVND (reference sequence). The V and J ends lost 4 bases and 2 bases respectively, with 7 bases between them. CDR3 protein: CASSSGSTDTQYF. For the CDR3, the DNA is TGTGCCAGTAGTAGCGGTTCCACAGATACGCAGTATTTT. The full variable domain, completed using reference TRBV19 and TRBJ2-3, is DGGITQSPKYLFRKEGQNVTLSCEQNLNHDAMYWYRQDPGQGLRLIYYSQIVNDFQKGDIAEGYSVSREKKESFPLTVTSAQKNPTAFYLCASSSGSTDTQYFGPGTRLTVL.

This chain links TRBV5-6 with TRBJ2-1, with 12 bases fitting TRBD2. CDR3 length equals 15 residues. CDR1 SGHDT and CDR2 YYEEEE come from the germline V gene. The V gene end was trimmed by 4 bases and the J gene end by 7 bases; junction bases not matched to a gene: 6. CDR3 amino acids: CASSPGLAGRNEQFF. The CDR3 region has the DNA TGTGCCAGCAGCCCAGGACTAGCGGGGCGGAATGAGCAGTTCTTC.

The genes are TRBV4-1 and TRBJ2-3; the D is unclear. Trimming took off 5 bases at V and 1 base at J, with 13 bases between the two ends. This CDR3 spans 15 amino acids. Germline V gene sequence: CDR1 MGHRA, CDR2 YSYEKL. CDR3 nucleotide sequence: TGCGCCAGCAGCTTTCGAAACACACGCACAGATACGCAGTATTTT. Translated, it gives CASSFRNTRTDTQYF.

CDR3 residues: CASSFSGGARSTDTQYF. The CDR3 DNA follows: TGTGCCAGCAGCTTTAGCGGGGGGGCCCGAAGCACAGATACGCAGTATTTT. The V gene is TRBV7-3, the J gene TRBJ2-3; 11 bases match TRBD2. The V and J ends lost 3 bases and 0 bases, in that order; junction bases with no gene match: 5. The germline V gene encodes CDR1 SGHTA and CDR2 FQGTGA. CDR3 length: 17 amino acids.

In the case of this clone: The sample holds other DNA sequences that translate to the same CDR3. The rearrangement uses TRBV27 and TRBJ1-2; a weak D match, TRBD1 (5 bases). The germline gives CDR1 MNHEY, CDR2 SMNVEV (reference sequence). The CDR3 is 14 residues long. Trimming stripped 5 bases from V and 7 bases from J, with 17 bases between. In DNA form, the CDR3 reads TGTGCCAGCAGTGTCATCGGGGGGGTCAGTGGCTACACCTTC. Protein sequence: CASSVIGGVSGYTF.

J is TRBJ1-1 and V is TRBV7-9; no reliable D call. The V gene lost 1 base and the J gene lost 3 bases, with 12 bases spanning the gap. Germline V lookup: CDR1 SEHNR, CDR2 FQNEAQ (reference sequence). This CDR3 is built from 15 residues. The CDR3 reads CASSLVPGVDTEAFF. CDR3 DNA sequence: TGTGCCAGCAGCTTAGTTCCCGGGGTCGACACTGAAGCTTTCTTT. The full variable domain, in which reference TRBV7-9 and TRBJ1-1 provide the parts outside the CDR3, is DTGVSQNPRHKITKRGQNVTFRCDPISEHNRLYWYRQTLGQGPEFLTYFQNEAQLEKSRLLSDRFSAERPKGSFSTLEIQRTEQGDSAMYLCASSLVPGVDTEAFFGQGTRLTVV.

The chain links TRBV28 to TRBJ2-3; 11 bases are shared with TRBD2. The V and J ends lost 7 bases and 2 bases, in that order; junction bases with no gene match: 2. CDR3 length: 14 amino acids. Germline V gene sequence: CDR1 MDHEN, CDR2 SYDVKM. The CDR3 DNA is TGTGCCAGCATAGCGGGAGGGTACACAGATACGCAGTATTTT. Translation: CASIAGGYTDTQYF. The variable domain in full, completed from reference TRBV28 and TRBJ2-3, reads DVKVTQSSRYLVKRTGEKVFLECVQDMDHENMFWYRQDPGLGLRLIYFSYDVKMKEKGDIPEGYSVSREKKERFSLILESASTNQTSMYLCASIAGGYTDTQYFGPGTRLTVL.

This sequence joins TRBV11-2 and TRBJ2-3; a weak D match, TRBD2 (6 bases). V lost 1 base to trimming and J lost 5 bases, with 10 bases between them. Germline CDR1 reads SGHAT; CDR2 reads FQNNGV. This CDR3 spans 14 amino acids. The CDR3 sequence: CASSLGGVGDTQYF. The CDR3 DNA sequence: TGTGCCAGCAGCTTAGGGGGGGTAGGAGATACGCAGTATTTT.

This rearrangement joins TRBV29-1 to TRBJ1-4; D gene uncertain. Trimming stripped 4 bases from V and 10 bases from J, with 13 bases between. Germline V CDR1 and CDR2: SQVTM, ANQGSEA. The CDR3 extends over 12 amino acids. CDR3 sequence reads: CSVGYMAGKLFF. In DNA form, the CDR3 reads TGCAGCGTTGGATACATGGCGGGAAAACTGTTTTTT.

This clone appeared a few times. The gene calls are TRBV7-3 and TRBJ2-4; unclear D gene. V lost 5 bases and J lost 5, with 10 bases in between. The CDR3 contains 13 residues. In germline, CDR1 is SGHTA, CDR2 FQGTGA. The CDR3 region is CASSAETENIQYF. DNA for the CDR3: TGTGCCAGCAGCGCGGAAACTGAAAACATTCAGTACTTC.

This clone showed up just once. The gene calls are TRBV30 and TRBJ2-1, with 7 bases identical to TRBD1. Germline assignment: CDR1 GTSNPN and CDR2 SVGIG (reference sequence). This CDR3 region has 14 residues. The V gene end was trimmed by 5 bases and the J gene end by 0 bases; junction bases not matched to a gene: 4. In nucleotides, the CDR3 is TGTGCCTGGGCGACAGGGACCTCCTACAATGAGCAGTTCTTC. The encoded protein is CAWATGTSYNEQFF.

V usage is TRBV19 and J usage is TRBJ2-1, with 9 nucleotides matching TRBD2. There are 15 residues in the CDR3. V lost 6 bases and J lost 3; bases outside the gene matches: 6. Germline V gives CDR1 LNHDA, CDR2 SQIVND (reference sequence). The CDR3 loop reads CASSLLAGSYNEQFF. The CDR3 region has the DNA TGTGCCAGTAGCCTCCTAGCGGGGAGCTACAATGAGCAGTTCTTC.

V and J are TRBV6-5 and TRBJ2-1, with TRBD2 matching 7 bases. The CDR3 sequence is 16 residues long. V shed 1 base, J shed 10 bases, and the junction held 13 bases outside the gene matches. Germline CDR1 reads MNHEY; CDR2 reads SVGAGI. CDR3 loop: CASSYLGAGKKGEQFF. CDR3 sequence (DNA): TGTGCCAGCAGTTACTTAGGAGCGGGGAAAAAGGGGGAGCAGTTCTTC.

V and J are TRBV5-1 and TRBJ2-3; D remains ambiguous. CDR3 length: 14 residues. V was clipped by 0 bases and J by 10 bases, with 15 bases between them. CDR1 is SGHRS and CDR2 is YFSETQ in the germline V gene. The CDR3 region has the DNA TGCGCCAGCAGCTTGGAGTCGGAGAGTGGATCGCAGTATTTT. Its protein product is CASSLESESGSQYF. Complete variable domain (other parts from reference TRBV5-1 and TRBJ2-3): KAGVTQTPRYLIKTRGQQVTLSCSPISGHRSVSWYQQTPGQGLQFLFEYFSETQRNKGNFPGRFSGRQFSNSRSEMNVSTLELGDSALYLCASSLESESGSQYFGPGTRLTVL.

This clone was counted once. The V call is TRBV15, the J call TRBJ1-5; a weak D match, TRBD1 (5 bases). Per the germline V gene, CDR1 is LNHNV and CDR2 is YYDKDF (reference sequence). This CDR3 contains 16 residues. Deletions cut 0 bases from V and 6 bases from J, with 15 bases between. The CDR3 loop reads CATSRDGGTGAQPQHF. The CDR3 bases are TGTGCCACCAGCAGAGATGGAGGGACTGGAGCTCAGCCCCAGCATTTT. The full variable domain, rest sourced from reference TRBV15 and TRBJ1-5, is DAMVIQNPRYQVTQFGKPVTLSCSQTLNHNVMYWYQQKSSQAPKLLFHYYDKDFNNEADTPDNFQSRRPNTSFCFLDIRSPGLGDTAMYLCATSRDGGTGAQPQHFGDGTRLSIL.

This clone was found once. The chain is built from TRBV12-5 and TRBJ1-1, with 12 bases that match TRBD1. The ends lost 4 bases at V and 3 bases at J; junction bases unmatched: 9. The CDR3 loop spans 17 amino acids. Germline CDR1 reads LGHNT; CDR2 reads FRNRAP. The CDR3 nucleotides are TGTGCTAGTGGTTCCCTCGGGACAGGGGGCTCGGACACTGAAGCTTTCTTT. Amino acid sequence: CASGSLGTGGSDTEAFF.

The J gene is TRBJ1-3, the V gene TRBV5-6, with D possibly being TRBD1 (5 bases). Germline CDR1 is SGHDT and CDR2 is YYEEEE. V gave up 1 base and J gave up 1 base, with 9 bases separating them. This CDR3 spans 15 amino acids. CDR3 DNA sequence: TGTGCCAGCAGCTTGCTGGACACTTCTGGAAACACCATATATTTT. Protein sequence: CASSLLDTSGNTIYF.